Given below is one T cell receptor beta chain in context. These data come from a study of blood T cell repertoires in COVID-19. Overall study context: Specimens from acute and convalescent COVID-19 originated in the United States, Italy and Spain. Sources were T cells, B-cell-depleted T cells, or PBMCs; the material itself was cDNA or gDNA.

The length of the CDR3 is 15 residues. Germline assignment: CDR1 MNHEY and CDR2 SVGAGI. V shed 6 bases, J shed 9 bases, and the junction held 14 bases outside the gene matches. The authors' processing: The assay estimated nucleated cells by amplifying reference gene primers. Libraries were prepared by immunoSEQ multiplex PCR; TCRdb keeps only in-frame clonotypes and omits some of them. That table furnishes V, J and clone size, whereas the DNA furnished D and trimming. The data show around 25,000 clones, about four fifths seen once. Material: peripheral blood. The chain joins TRBV6-5 to TRBJ2-1; 7 bases match TRBD2. This TCR was recovered from a man between 65 and 80 years old with acute or convalescent COVID-19. In nucleotides, the CDR3 is TGTGCCAGCAGAGGCGGTGGGGACTACCGGGCTGAGCAGTTCTTC. Its translation: CASRGGGDYRAEQFF.